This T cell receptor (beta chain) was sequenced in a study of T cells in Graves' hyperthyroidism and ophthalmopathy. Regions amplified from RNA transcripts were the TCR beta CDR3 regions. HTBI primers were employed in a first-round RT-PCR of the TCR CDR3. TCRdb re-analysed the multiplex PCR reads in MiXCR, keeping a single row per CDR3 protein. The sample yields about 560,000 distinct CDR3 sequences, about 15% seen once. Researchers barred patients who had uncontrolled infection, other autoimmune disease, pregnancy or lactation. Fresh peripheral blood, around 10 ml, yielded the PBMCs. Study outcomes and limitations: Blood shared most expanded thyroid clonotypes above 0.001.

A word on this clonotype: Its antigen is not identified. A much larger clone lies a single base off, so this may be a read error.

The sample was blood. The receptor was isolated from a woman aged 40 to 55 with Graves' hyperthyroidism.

The CDR3, as DNA: TGTGCCAGCAGCGTAGCACAGGACACCTCGCCTTGGGACGAGCAGTACTTC. Translated, it gives CASSVAQDTSPWDEQYF. The genes are TRBV5-6 and TRBJ2-7; D is possibly TRBD1 (5 bases). The V and J ends lost 4 bases and 5 bases respectively, with 25 bases between them. Looked up from germline, CDR1 is SGHDT and CDR2 is YYEEEE. The CDR3 length is 17 residues.